The present T cell receptor (beta chain) was sequenced within a study of OX40 agonist ivuxolimab in advanced cancers. Across the whole study: Each dose-escalation patient presented with hepatocellular carcinoma, melanoma, renal cell or head and neck cancer. Whole-study results and caveats: Researchers did not determine the expanded peripheral T cells' antigen specificity.

This CDR3 has 15 amino acids. V lost 4 bases to trimming and J lost 4 bases, with 17 bases between them. Germline loops: CDR1 SGHRS, CDR2 YFSETQ. Repertoires were generated with immunoSEQ multiplex PCR, while TCRdb's copy carries only in-frame clones and drops some. The data show some 80,000 clones, 70% to 90% seen once. Worth noting for this clone: Its antigen is not identified.

The sequencing here drew on CD4+ or CD8+ T cells sorted from blood, taken in a trial of the OX40 agonist ivuxolimab. The clonotype was recovered from an adult with an advanced solid tumor such as melanoma, head and neck, liver or kidney cancer. This chain uses TRBV5-1 with TRBJ2-5; D possibly corresponds to TRBD2 (6 bases). In DNA form, the CDR3 reads TGCGCCAGCAGCCCAGGCGGGACGGGCGGAGAGACCCAGTACTTC. It specifies CASSPGGTGGETQYF.